This TCR beta chain was recorded in a study of molecular identifiers for immune sequencing clone quantification. Germline V gene data show CDR1 as MNHEY and CDR2 as SVGAGI. Trimming left V 4 bases short and J 0 bases short, with 12 bases between. The CDR3 is made up of 16 amino acids. TCRdb used MiXCR to reprocess the PCR reads, holding one entry per CDR3 protein. Of over 600,000 distinct CDR3 sequences listed, around 20% were seen once; the top ten hold roughly 0.83%. This clonotype came up many times. The specimen sequenced was naive CD8+ T cells from blood, with Jurkat cell RNA spiked in. Subset of the sample: FACS-sorted CD8+CD4-CCR7+CD45RA+ naive T cells. This chain uses TRBV6-5 with TRBJ1-4; possible D gene TRBD1, 5 bases. The clonotype was recovered from a human donor in good health. Some libraries in this study had Jurkat cell RNA spiked in. The CDR3 here is CASSSEWGATNEKLFF. As DNA, the CDR3 is TGTGCCAGCAGTTCCGAGTGGGGGGCAACTAATGAAAAACTGTTTTTT.